The clone carrying this T cell receptor beta chain was detected a few times. Its cognate antigen is unknown. Germline V gene lookup returns CDR1 MNHNS and CDR2 SASEGT. This CDR3 is built from 14 residues. V was clipped by 6 bases and J by 2 bases; unmatched bases: 3. These data belong to a study of molecular identifiers for immune sequencing clone quantification. About the research overall: With replicates, the RNA of about 20,000 or 100,000 naive CD8 cells was split five ways and four were sequenced.

TCRdb called the PCR reads again in MiXCR, with one record for every CDR3 protein. The table records about 510,000 distinct CDR3 sequences, around 23% of them present only once. Study conclusions and caveats: Highly expanded clone sizes could be underestimated by identical TCR molecules that share a barcode. Jurkat TCR RNA from one cell was spiked into approximately 930,000 naive cells, and it was reportedly detectable there.

This chain links TRBV6-1 with TRBJ2-3, with TRBD1 matching 9 bases. This sequence was found in a human donor in good health. Some libraries in this study had Jurkat cell RNA spiked in. Material: naive CD8+ T cells from blood, with Jurkat cell RNA spiked in. Subset indicated: FACS-sorted CD8+CD4-CCR7+CD45RA+ naive T cells. The CDR3 DNA sequence: TGTGCCAGCAGGGACAGGGGATACACAGATACGCAGTATTTT. Its translation is CASRDRGYTDTQYF.